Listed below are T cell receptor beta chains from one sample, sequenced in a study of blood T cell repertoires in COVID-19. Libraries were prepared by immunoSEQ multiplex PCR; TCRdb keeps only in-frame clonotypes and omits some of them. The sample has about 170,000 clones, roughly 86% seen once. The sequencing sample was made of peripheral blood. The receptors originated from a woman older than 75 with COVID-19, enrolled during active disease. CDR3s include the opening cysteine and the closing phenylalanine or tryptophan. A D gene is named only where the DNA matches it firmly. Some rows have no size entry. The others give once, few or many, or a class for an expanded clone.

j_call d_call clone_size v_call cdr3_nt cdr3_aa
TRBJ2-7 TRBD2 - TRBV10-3 TGTGCCATCAGGGCTAGCGGGGGGGCTCGCCACGAGCAGTACTTC CAIRASGGARHEQYF
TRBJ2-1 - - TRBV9 TGTGCCAGCAGCCGACACGGGGGTAATATCGATGAGCAGTTCTTC CASSRHGGNIDEQFF
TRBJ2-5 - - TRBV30 TGTGCCTGGAGTGTACTACTCCGGGAGACCCAGTACTTC CAWSVLLRETQYF
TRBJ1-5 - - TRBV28 TGTGCCAGCAGCCCACGGGCACGGGGTCAGCCCCAGCATTTT CASSPRARGQPQHF
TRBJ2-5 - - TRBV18 TGTGCCAGCTCAGTTGCGGTGTTGGAGACCCAGTACTTC CASSVAVLETQYF
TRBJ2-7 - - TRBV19 TGTGCCAGTAGTATAAGGATGGTGGGCCGCGAGCAGTACTTC CASSIRMVGREQYF
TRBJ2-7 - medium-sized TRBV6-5 TGTGCCAGCAGCCGTGGGGCGGCGGAGACCTACGAGCAGTACTTC CASSRGAAETYEQYF
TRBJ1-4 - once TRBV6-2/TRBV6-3 TGTGCCAGCAGTTCGCGGGAAAAACTGTTTTTT CASSSREKLFF
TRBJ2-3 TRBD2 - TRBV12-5 TGTGCTAGTGGCCCCCCTCGACCCGGGACTAGCCCCGGGGATACGCAGTATTTT CASGPPRPGTSPGDTQYF
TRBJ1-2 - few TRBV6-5 TGTGCCAGCAGATCGACAGGTCAAGGCTATGGCTACACCTTC CASRSTGQGYGYTF
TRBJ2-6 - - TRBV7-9 TGTGCCAGCAGCCTTGACAGTTACTCTGGGGCCAACGTCCTGACTTTC CASSLDSYSGANVLTF
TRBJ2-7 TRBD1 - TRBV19 TGTGCCAGTAGTATAGCGCAGGGGGCCTACGAGCAGTACTTC CASSIAQGAYEQYF
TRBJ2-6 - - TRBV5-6 TGTGCCAGCAGCGCCAGGTCTGGGGCCAACGTCCTGACTTTC CASSARSGANVLTF
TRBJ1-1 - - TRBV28 TGTGCCAGCAGTTGGGCGGGGAACACTGAAGCTTTCTTT CASSWAGNTEAFF
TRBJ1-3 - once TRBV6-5 TGTGCCAGCAGTTACTCGCACAGCTCTGGAAACACCATATATTTT CASSYSHSSGNTIYF
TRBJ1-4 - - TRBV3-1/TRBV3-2 TGTGCCAGCAGCCAATGGCAGGGGCCTGAAAAACTGTTTTTT CASSQWQGPEKLFF
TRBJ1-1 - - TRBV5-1 TGCGCCAGCAGCTCACCGGCCACGGGAGCTTTCTTT CASSSPATGAFF
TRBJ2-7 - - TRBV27 TGTGCCAGCAGTTTATTAGGTGGGGGCTTAACCTACGAGCAGTACTTC CASSLLGGGLTYEQYF
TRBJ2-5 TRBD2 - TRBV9 TGTGCCAGCAGCAAACACCCCCGACTAGCCCAAGAGACCCAGTACTTC CASSKHPRLAQETQYF
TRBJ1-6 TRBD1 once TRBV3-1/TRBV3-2 TGTGCCAGCAGCGGACAGGCCGGGACTCTCCACTTT CASSGQAGTLHF
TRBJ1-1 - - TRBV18 TGTGCCAGCCATCAGGAGGGTGGCACTGAAGCTTTCTTT CASHQEGGTEAFF
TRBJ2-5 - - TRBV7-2 TGTGCCAGCCCCCCCGGGACACCGGACTCCCAGTACTTC CASPPGTPDSQYF
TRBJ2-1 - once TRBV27 TGTGCCAGCAGTTCACAGGGAATCTCCTACAATGAGCAGTTCTTC CASSSQGISYNEQFF
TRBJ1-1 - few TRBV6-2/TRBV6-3 TGTGCCAGCAGTTACTCGACAGTAGCCACTGAAGCTTTCTTT CASSYSTVATEAFF
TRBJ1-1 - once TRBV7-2 TGTGCCAGCAGCTTAGAAGTTTACAGTGAAGCTTTCTTT CASSLEVYSEAFF
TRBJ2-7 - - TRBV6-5 TGTGCCAGCCTCCCGTTAGCAAAGGTCCACGAGCAGTACTTC CASLPLAKVHEQYF